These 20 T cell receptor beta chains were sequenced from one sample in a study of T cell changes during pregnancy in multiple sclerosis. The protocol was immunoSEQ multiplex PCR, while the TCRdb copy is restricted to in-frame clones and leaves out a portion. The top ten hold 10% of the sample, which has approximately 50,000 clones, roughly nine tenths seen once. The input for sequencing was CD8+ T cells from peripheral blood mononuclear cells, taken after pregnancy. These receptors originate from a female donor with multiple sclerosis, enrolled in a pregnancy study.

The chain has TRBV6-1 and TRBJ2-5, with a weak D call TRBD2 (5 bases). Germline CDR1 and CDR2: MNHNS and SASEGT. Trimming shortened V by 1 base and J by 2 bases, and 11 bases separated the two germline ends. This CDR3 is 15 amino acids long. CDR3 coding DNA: TGTGCCAGCAGTGAAGAGGTGGGCGGGCAAGAGACCCAGTACTTC. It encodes CASSEEVGGQETQYF.

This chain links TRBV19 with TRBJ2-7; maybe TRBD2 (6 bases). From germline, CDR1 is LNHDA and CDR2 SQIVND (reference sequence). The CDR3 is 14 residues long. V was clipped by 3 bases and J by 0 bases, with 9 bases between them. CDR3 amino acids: CASSMAGNSYEQYF. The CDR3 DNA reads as TGTGCCAGTAGTATGGCGGGGAACTCCTACGAGCAGTACTTC.

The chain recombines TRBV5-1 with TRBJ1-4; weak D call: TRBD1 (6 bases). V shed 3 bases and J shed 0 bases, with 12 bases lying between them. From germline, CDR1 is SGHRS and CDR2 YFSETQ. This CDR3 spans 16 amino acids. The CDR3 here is CASSYRWDTTNEKLFF. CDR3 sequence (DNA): TGCGCCAGCAGCTACCGTTGGGACACAACTAATGAAAAACTGTTTTTT.

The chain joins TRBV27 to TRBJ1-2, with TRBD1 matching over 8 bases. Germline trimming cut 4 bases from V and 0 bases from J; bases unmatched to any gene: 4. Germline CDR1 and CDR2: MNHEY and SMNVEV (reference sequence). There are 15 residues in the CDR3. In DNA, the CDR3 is TGTGCCAGCAGTTCGGACAGGGTAGCTAACTATGGCTACACCTTC. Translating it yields CASSSDRVANYGYTF.

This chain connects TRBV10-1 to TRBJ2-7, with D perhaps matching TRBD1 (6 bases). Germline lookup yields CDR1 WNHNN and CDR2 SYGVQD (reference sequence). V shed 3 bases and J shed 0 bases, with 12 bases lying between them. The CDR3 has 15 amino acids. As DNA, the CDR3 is TGCGCCAGCAGTGACGGGTTAGGGGGCTCCTACGAGCAGTACTTC. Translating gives CASSDGLGGSYEQYF.

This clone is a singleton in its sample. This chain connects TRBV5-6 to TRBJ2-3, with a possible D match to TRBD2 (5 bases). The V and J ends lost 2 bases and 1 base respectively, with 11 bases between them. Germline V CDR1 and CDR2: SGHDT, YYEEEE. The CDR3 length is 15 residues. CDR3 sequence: CASSFGGEGTDTQYF. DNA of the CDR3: TGTGCCAGCAGCTTTGGAGGAGAGGGCACAGATACGCAGTATTTT. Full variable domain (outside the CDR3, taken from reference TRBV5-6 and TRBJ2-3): DAGVTQSPTHLIKTRGQQVTLRCSPKSGHDTVSWYQQALGQGPQFIFQYYEEEERQRGNFPDRFSGHQFPNYSSELNVNALLLGDSALYLCASSFGGEGTDTQYFGPGTRLTVL.

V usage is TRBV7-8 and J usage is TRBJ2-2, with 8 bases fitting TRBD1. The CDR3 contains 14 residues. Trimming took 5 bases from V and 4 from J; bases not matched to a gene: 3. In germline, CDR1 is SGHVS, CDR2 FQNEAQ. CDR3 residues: CASSIGQGTGELFF. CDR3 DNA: TGTGCCAGCAGCATCGGACAGGGCACCGGGGAGCTGTTTTTT.

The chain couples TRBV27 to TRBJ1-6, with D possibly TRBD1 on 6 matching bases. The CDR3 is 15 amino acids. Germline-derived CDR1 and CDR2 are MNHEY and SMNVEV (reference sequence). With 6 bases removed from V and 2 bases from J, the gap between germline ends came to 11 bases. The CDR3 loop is CASSEQGPYNSPLHF. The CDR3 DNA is TGTGCCAGCAGCGAACAGGGTCCCTATAATTCACCCCTCCACTTT.

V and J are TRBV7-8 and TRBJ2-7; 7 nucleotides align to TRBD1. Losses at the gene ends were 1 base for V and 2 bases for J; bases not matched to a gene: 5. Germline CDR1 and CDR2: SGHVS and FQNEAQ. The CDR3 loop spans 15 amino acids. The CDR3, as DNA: TGTGCCAGCAGCTTAGGGACAGGCGAAACCTACGAGCAGTACTTC. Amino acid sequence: CASSLGTGETYEQYF.

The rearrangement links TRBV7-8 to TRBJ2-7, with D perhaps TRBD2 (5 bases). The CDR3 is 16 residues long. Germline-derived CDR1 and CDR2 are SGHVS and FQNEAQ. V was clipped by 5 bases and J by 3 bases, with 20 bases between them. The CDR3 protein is CASSTVDKAANYEQYF. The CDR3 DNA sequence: TGTGCCAGCAGCACGGTCGACAAAGCGGCCAACTACGAGCAGTACTTC.

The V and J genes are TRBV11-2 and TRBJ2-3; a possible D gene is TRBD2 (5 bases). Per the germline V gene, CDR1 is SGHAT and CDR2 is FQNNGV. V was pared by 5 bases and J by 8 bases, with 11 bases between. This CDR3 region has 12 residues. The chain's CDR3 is CASSHDEGTQYF. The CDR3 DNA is TGTGCCAGCAGCCACGACGAGGGTACGCAGTATTTT.

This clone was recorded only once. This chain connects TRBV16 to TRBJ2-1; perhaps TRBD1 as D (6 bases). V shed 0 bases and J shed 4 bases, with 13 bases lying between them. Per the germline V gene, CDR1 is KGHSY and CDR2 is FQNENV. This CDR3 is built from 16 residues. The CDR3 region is CASSQSRDTAYNEQFF. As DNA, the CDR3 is TGTGCCAGCAGCCAATCAAGGGACACCGCGTACAATGAGCAGTTCTTC.

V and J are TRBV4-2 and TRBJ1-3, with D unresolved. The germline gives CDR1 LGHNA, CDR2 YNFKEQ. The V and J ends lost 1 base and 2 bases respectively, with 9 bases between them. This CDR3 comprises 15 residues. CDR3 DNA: TGTGCCAGCAGCCAAGGGAGGGAGACTGGAAACACCATATATTTT. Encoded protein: CASSQGRETGNTIYF.

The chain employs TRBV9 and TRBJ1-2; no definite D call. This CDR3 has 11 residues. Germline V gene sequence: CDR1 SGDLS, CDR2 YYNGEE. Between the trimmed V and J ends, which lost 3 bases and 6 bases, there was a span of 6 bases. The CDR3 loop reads CASSDSHGYTF. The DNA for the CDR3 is TGTGCCAGCAGCGACAGCCATGGCTACACCTTC.

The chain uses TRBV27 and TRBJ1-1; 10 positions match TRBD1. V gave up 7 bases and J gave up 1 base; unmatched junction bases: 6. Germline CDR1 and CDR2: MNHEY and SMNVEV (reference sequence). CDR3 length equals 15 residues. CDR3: CASIHGTGANTEAFF. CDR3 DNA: TGTGCCAGCATCCACGGGACAGGGGCGAACACTGAAGCTTTCTTT.

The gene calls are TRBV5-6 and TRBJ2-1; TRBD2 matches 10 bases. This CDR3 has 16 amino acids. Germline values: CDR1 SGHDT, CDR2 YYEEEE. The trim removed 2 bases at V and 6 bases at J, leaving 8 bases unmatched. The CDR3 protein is CASSFGLAGALNEQFF. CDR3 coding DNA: TGTGCCAGCAGCTTTGGGCTAGCGGGGGCGCTCAATGAGCAGTTCTTC.

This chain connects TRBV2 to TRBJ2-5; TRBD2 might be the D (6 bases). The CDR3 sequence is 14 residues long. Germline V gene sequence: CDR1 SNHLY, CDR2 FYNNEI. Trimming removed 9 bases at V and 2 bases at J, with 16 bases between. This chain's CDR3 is CASLWRGYQETQYF. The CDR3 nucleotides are TGTGCCAGTCTTTGGCGGGGCTATCAAGAGACCCAGTACTTC.

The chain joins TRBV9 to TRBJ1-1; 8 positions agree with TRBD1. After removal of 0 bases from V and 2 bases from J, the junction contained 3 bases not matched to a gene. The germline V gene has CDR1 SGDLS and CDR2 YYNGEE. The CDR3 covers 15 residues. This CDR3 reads CASSVGQGINTEAFF. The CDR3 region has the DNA TGTGCCAGCAGCGTAGGACAGGGGATTAACACTGAAGCTTTCTTT.

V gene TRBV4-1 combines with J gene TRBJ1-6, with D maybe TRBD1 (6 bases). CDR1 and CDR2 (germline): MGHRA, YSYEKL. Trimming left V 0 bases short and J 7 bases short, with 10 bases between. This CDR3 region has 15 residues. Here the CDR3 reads CASSQEGQRNSPLHF. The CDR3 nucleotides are TGCGCCAGCAGCCAAGAGGGACAAAGGAATTCACCCCTCCACTTT.

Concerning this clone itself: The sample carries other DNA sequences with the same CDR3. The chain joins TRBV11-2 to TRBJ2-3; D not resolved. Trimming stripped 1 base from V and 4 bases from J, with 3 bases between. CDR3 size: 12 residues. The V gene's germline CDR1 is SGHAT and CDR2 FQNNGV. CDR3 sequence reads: CASSLGADTQYF. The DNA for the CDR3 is TGTGCCAGCAGCTTAGGCGCAGATACGCAGTATTTT.